The 10 T cell receptor beta chains below all came from one sample that was sequenced in a study of blood T cell repertoires in COVID-19. Here immunoSEQ multiplex PCR was the method, and the copy in TCRdb shows in-frame clones only, minus some. Of 140,000 to 150,000 clones in the sample, approximately 84% were seen once. Sequencing was done on a sample of PBMCs or T cells enriched from blood (not recorded which). Receptors were obtained from a woman aged 50 to 60 with acute COVID-19.

The V call is TRBV10-3, the J call TRBJ1-1; D not resolved. Germline-derived CDR1 and CDR2 are ENHRY and SYGVKD. This CDR3 comprises 14 residues. V was shortened by 4 bases and J by 5 bases, with 14 bases between the two germline ends. CDR3 nucleotides: TGTGCCATCAGTGCCCGGGAGGGAGGGACTGAAGCTTTCTTT. Its protein is CAISAREGGTEAFF.

The CDR3 protein is CASSAPWEQDVYTF. The CDR3 DNA follows: TGTGCCAGCAGCGCCCCTTGGGAGCAAGATGTCTACACCTTC. The chain couples TRBV9 to TRBJ1-2; no clear D. Germline lookup yields CDR1 SGDLS and CDR2 YYNGEE. The CDR3 length is 14 residues. V dropped 3 bases and J dropped 10 bases, with 19 bases sitting between them.

The V and J genes are TRBV25-1 and TRBJ2-1; TRBD2 matches at 7 bases. Germline V CDR1 and CDR2: MGHDK, SYGVNS. The junction had 0 bases not matched to a gene; V was cut back by 6 bases and J by 10 bases. The CDR3 is 10 amino acids. As DNA, the CDR3 is TGTGCCAGCAGGGGGGGGGAGCAGTTCTTC. This translates into CASRGGEQFF.

V gene TRBV28 combines with J gene TRBJ1-2; 10 bases map to TRBD1. Trimming at V came to 1 base and at J to 4 bases, leaving 12 bases not matched to a gene. The CDR3 is made up of 18 amino acids. CDR1 is MDHEN and CDR2 is SYDVKM in the germline V gene. CDR3 loop: CASSLLGDRGSAGYGYTF. CDR3 sequence (DNA): TGTGCCAGCAGTTTATTGGGGGACAGGGGTTCGGCGGGCTATGGCTACACCTTC.

The chain couples TRBV4-2 to TRBJ2-5, with 7 positions matching TRBD2. Trimming at V came to 0 bases and at J to 9 bases, leaving 16 bases not matched to a gene. Per germline, CDR1 LGHNA and CDR2 YNFKEQ. The CDR3 is 17 amino acids. This CDR3 is CASSQDTGLRLSLAQYF. DNA of the CDR3: TGTGCCAGCAGCCAAGACACGGGACTACGGTTATCATTGGCCCAGTACTTC.

The V call is TRBV9, the J call TRBJ2-1; weak D call: TRBD2 (5 bases). Between the trimmed V and J ends, which lost 0 bases and 0 bases, there was a span of 10 bases. The CDR3 is 16 residues long. Germline assignment: CDR1 SGDLS and CDR2 YYNGEE. CDR3 nucleotides: TGTGCCAGCAGCGTAGGGCTAGCTAGCTCCTACAATGAGCAGTTCTTC. This gives the protein CASSVGLASSYNEQFF.

The chain is built from TRBV5-4 and TRBJ2-5, with 12 positions matching TRBD2. Germline CDR1 is SGHNT and CDR2 is YYREEE (reference sequence). V shed 5 bases, J shed 5 bases, and the junction held 7 bases outside the gene matches. The CDR3 has 15 amino acids. The CDR3 nucleotides are TGTGCCAGCAGGACCCTAGCGGGAGGGGGGGAGACCCAGTACTTC. The encoded protein is CASRTLAGGGETQYF.

The chain couples TRBV7-9 to TRBJ2-7, with D possibly TRBD1 on 5 matching bases. Trimming stripped 3 bases from V and 0 bases from J, with 9 bases between. The CDR3 runs to 14 residues. Germline V lookup: CDR1 SEHNR, CDR2 FQNEAQ (reference sequence). The CDR3: CASSLGRSSYEQYF. The CDR3 coding sequence is TGTGCCAGCAGCTTGGGGCGGAGCTCCTACGAGCAGTACTTC.

This rearrangement joins TRBV28 to TRBJ1-5; the D gene is possibly TRBD1 (5 bases). The CDR3 spans 15 residues. The germline V gene encodes CDR1 MDHEN and CDR2 SYDVKM. Trimming took 7 bases from V and 3 from J, leaving 16 bases between them. CDR3 coding DNA: TGTGCCAGCACCCCGACAGAAGCCCCCAATCAGCCCCAGCATTTT. It codes for CASTPTEAPNQPQHF.

The CDR3 nucleotides read TGTGCCAGCAGTGAATTCCACACAGATACGCAGTATTTT. Its translation is CASSEFHTDTQYF. The V and J genes are TRBV6-4 and TRBJ2-3, with D uncertain. Germline-derived CDR1 and CDR2 are MRHNA and SNTAGT. V lost 3 bases to trimming and J lost 2 bases, with 6 bases between them. The CDR3 is made up of 13 amino acids.